This entry is about one T cell receptor beta chain. The antigen is not known. The entry originates in a study of cytomegalovirus exposure and HLA in healthy donors. Study information: One earlier analysis, a look at about 179 million T cells, found about 110 million unique TCR beta sequences. Tens of millions of unique TCR sequences came from HLA-typed donors in an early release.

Germline V CDR1 and CDR2: MGHRA, YSYEKL. V dropped 1 base and J dropped 3 bases, with 10 bases sitting between them. The CDR3 has 14 amino acids. Notes on the study in general: Looking again later, the authors saw that most CMV-associated TCR beta chains seemed HLA-restricted. Some public TCRs appeared in many individuals, while most sequences were rare.

A multiplex PCR was run with 60 Vbeta primers and 13 Jbeta primers. Method: immunoSEQ multiplex PCR; TCRdb's copy keeps in-frame clones and lacks some. The sample consists of approximately 140,000 clones, about three quarters of them appearing once. This TCR was sampled from a human donor in good health. The rearrangement uses TRBV4-1 and TRBJ2-7; D may be TRBD2 (5 bases). Sequencing was carried out using PBMCs. The chain's CDR3 is CASSQGGPSYEQYF. In nucleotides, the CDR3 is TGCGCCAGCAGCCAAGGAGGGCCCAGCTACGAGCAGTACTTC.